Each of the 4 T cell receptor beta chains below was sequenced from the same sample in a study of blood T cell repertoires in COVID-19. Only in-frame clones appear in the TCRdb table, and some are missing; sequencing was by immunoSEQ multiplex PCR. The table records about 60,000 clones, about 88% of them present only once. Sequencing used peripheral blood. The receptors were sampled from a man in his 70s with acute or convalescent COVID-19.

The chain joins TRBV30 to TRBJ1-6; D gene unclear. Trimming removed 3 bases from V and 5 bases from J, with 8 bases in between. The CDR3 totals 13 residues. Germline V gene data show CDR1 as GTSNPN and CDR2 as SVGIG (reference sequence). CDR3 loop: CAWSAGNNSPLHF. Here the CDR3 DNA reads TGTGCCTGGAGCGCCGGGAATAATTCACCCCTCCACTTT.

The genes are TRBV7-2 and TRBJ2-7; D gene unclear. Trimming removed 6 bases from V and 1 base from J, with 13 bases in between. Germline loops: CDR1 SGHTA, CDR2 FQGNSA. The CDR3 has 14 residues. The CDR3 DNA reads TGTGCCAGCAGTCAAGAAACAGATTCCTACGAGCAGTACTTC. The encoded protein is CASSQETDSYEQYF.

CDR3 in DNA: TGTGCCAGCAGTCTCAGGGGGCGGGAGCCCCAGCATTTT. Amino acid sequence: CASSLRGREPQHF. The chain employs TRBV6-5 and TRBJ1-5; 8 positions agree with TRBD1. With 5 bases clipped from V and 8 bases from J, the junction kept 5 bases outside the gene matches. Germline CDR1 reads MNHEY; CDR2 reads SVGAGI. The CDR3 covers 13 residues.

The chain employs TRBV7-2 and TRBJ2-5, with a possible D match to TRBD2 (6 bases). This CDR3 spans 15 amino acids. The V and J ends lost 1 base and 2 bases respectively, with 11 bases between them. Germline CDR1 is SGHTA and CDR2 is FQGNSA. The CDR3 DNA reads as TGTGCCAGCAGCTTAGTTATGGGGAGGCAAGAGACCCAGTACTTC. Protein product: CASSLVMGRQETQYF.